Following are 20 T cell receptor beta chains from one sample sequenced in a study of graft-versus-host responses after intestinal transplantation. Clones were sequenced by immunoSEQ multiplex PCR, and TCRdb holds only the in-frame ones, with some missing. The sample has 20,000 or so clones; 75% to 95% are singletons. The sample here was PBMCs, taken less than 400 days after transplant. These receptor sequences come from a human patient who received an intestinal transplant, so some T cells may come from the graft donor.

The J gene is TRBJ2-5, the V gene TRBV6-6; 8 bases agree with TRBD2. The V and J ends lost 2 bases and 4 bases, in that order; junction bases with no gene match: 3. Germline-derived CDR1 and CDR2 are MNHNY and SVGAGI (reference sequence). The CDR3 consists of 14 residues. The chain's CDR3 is CASSYPGGTETQYF. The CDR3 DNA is TGTGCCAGCAGTTACCCGGGGGGGACAGAGACCCAGTACTTC.

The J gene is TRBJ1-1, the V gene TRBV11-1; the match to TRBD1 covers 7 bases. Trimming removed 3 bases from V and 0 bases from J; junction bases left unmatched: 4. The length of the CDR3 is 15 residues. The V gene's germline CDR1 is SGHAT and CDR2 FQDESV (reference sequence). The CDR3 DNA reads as TGTGCCAGCAGCTTCAGGGGGAGAATGAACACTGAAGCTTTCTTT. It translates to CASSFRGRMNTEAFF.

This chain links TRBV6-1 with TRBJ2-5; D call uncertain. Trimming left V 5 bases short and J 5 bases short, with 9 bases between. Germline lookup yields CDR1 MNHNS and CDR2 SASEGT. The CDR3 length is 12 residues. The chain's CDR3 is CASSTILETQYF. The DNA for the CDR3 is TGTGCCAGCAGTACTATCCTCGAGACCCAGTACTTC.

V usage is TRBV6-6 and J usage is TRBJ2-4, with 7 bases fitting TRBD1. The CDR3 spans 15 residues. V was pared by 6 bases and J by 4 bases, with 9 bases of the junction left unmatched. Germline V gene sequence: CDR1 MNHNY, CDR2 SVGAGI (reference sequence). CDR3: CASSHFRGQKNIQYF. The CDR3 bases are TGTGCCAGCAGCCATTTTAGGGGGCAGAAAAACATTCAGTACTTC.

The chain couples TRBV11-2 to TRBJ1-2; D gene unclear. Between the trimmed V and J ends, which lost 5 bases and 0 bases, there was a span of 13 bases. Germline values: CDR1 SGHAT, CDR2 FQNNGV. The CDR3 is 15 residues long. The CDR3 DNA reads TGTGCCAGCAGCAGCGCCGGGAGAGCTAACTATGGCTACACCTTC. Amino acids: CASSSAGRANYGYTF.

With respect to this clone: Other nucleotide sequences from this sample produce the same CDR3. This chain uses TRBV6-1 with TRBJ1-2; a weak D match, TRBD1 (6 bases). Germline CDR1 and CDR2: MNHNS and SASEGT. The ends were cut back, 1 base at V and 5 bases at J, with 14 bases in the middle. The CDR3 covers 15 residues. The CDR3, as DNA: TGTGCCAGCAGTGAAGGAGGACAGTTTAATTATGGCTACACCTTC. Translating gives CASSEGGQFNYGYTF.

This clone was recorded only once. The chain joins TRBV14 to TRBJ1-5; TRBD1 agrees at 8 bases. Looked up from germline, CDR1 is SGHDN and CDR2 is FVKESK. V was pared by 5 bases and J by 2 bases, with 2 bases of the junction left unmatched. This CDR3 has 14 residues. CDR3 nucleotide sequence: TGTGCCAGCAGCGTGACAGGGGGCAATCAGCCCCAGCATTTT. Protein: CASSVTGGNQPQHF.

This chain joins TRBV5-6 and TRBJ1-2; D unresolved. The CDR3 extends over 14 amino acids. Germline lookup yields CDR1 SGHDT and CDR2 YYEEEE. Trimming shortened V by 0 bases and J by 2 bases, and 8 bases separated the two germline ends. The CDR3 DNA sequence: TGTGCCAGCAGCTTGGGATTGGGGAACTATGGCTACACCTTC. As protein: CASSLGLGNYGYTF.

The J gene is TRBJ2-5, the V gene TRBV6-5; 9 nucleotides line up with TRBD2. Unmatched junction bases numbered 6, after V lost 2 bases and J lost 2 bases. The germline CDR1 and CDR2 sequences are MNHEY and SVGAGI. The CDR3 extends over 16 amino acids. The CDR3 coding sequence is TGTGCCAGCAGTTACCGCCAGACTAGCGGACAAGAGACCCAGTACTTC. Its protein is CASSYRQTSGQETQYF.

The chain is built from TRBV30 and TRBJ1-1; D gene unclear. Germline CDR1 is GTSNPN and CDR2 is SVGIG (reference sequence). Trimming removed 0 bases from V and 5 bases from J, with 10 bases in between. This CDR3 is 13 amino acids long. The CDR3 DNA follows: TGTGCCTGGAGTGTACGGGTAGCGACTGAAGCTTTCTTT. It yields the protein CAWSVRVATEAFF.

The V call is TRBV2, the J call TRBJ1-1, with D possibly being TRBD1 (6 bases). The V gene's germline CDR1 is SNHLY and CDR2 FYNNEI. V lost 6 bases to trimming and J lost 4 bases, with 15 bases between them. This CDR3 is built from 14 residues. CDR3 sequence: CASRLTGVGTEAFF. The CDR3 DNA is TGTGCCAGCAGACTGACAGGTGTGGGCACTGAAGCTTTCTTT.

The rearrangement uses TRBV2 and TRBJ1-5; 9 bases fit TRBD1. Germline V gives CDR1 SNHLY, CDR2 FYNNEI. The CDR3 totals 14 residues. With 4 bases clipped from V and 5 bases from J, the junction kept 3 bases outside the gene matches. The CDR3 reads CASSGTGGHQPQHF. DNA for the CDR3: TGTGCCAGCAGTGGAACAGGGGGCCATCAGCCCCAGCATTTT.

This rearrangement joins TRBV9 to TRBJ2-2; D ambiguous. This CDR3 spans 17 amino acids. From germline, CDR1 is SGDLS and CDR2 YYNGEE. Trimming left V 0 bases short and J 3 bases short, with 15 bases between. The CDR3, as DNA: TGTGCCAGCAGCGTAGATAGCTACGGATCTGACACCGGGGAGCTGTTTTTT. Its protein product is CASSVDSYGSDTGELFF.

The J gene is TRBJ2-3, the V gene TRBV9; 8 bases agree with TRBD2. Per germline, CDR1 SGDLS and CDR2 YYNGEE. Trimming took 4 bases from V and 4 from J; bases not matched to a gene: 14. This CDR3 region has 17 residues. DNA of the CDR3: TGTGCCAGCAGCTCCGGCGGGGGGCAATACCCACCAGATACGCAGTATTTT. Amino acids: CASSSGGGQYPPDTQYF. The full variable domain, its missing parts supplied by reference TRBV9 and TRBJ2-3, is DSGVTQTPKHLITATGQRVTLRCSPRSGDLSVYWYQQSLDQGLQFLIQYYNGEERAKGNILERFSAQQFPDLHSELNLSSLELGDSALYFCASSSGGGQYPPDTQYFGPGTRLTVL.

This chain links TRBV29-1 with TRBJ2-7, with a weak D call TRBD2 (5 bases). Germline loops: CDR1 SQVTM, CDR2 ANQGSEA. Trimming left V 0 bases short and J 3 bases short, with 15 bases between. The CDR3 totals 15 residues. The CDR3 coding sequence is TGCAGCGTTGAAGATCGGGCGGGTCGCGGCTACGAGCAGTACTTC. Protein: CSVEDRAGRGYEQYF.

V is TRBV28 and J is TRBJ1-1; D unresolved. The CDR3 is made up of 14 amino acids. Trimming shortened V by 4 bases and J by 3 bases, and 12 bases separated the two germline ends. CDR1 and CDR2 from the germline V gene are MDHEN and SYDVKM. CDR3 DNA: TGTGCCAGCAGTTCTCGTGGACTGGACACTGAAGCTTTCTTT. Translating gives CASSSRGLDTEAFF.

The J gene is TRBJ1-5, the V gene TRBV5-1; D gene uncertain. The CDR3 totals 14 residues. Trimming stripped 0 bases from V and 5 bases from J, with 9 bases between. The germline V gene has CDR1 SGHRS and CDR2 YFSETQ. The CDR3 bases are TGCGCCAGCAGCTTGGACAGCTACTATCAGCCCCAGCATTTT. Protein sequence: CASSLDSYYQPQHF. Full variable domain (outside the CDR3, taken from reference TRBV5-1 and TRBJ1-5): KAGVTQTPRYLIKTRGQQVTLSCSPISGHRSVSWYQQTPGQGLQFLFEYFSETQRNKGNFPGRFSGRQFSNSRSEMNVSTLELGDSALYLCASSLDSYYQPQHFGDGTRLSIL.

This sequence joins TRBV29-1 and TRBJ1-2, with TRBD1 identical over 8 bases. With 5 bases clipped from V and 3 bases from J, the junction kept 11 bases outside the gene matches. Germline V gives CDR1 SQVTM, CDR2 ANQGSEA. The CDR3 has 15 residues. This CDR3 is CSVYEPQGADYGYTF. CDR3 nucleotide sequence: TGCAGCGTTTACGAACCGCAGGGGGCGGACTATGGCTACACCTTC.

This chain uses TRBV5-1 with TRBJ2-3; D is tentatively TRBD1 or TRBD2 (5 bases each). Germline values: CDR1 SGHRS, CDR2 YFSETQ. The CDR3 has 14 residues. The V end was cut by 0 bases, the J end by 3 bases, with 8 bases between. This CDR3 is CASSLDGGTDTQYF. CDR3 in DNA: TGCGCCAGCAGCTTGGATGGGGGAACAGATACGCAGTATTTT.

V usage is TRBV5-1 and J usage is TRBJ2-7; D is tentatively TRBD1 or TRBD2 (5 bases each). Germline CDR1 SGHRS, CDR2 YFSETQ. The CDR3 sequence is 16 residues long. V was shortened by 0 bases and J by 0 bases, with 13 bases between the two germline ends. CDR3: CASSLAASGTSYEQYF. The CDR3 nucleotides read TGCGCCAGCAGCTTGGCGGCCTCCGGGACCTCCTACGAGCAGTACTTC.